This T cell receptor beta chain derives from a study of identical twins. Study-level points and caveats: Conclusions rested on cross-sectional statistics rather than following the same donors.

TCRdb recomputed calls from the 5' RACE reads with MiXCR, one row per CDR3 protein. This sample has some 500,000 distinct CDR3 sequences; approximately 22% occur once, and the top ten carry 0.75% to 0.95%. This clonotype was detected ten times or more. The target antigen is unknown. The germline gene is not matched at one end of the junction; a read error may be the cause. The CDR3 runs 14 residues. Germline values: CDR1 MNHNS, CDR2 SASEGT. Separately, the same data were catalogued under a study of T cells expressing NK-cell markers.

The receptor was derived from a woman younger than 30 in good health. This chain uses TRBV6-1 with TRBJ1-2, with D perhaps matching TRBD1 (5 bases). Sample: CD4+ T cells sorted from blood. CDR3 loop: CASREDSDYHGYTF. The CDR3 DNA is TGTGCCAGCAGGGAAGACAGTGATTACCATGGCTACACCTTC.